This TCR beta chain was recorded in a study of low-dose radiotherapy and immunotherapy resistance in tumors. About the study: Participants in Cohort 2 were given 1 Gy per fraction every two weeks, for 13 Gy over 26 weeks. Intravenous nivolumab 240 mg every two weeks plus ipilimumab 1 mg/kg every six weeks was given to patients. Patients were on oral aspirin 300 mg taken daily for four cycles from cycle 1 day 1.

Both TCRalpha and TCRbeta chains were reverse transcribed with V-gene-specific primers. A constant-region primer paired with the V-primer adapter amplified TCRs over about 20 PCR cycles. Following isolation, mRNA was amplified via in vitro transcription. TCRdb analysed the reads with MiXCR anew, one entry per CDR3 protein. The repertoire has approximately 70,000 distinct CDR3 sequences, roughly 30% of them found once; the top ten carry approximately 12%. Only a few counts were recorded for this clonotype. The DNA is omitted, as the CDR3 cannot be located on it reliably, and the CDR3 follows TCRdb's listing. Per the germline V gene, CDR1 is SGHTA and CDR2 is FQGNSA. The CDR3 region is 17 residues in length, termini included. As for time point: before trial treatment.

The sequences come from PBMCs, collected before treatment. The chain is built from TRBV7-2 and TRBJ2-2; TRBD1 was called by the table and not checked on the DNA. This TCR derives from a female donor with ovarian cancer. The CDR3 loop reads CASSLGGVANTGELFFF.